This T cell receptor (beta chain) stems from a study of blood T cells in healthy people across ages. Study-wide results and limits: Diversity estimates drawn from one million T cells were deemed underestimates.

Comments on this clonotype: The antigen is undetermined.

Primed by a sample-barcoded 5' primer and a J-beta primer mix, a second PCR proceeded for about 7 to 11 cycles. Unique molecular identifiers of 12 random nucleotides labeled each cDNA. Using its own MiXCR run on the 5' RACE reads, TCRdb lists one record per CDR3 protein. This table holds about 1.8 million distinct CDR3 sequences, around 50% found once. Germline lookup yields CDR1 DFQATT and CDR2 SNEGSKA (reference sequence). This CDR3 has 13 residues. The clonotype was recovered from a woman aged 35 to 49 in good health. The chain links TRBV20-1 to TRBJ1-1; possibly TRBD1 for D (5 bases). The source material was blood. The CDR3 is CSVSGAGPTEAFF. The CDR3 DNA reads TGCAGCGTCAGCGGGGCAGGCCCCACTGAAGCTTTCTTT.